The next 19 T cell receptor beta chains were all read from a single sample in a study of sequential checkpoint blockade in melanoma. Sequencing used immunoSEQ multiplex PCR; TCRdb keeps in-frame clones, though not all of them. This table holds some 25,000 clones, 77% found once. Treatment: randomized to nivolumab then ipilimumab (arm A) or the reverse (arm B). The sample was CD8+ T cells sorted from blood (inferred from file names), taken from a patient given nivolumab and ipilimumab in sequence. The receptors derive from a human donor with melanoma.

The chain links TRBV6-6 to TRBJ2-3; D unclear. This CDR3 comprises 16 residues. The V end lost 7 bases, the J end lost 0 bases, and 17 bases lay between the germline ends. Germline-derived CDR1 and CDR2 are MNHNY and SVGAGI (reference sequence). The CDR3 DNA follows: TGTGCCAGCAACCCCCGAGCTGCCTCTAGCACAGATACGCAGTATTTT. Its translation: CASNPRAASSTDTQYF.

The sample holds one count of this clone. CDR3 residues: CASSVDGTANEKLFF. The CDR3 region has the DNA TGTGCCAGCAGCGTAGATGGGACAGCTAATGAAAAACTGTTTTTT. The chain links TRBV9 to TRBJ1-4; TRBD1 agrees at 7 bases. Germline CDR1 and CDR2: SGDLS and YYNGEE. Trimming cost V 0 bases and J 3 bases; bases outside gene matches: 2. This CDR3 region has 15 residues.

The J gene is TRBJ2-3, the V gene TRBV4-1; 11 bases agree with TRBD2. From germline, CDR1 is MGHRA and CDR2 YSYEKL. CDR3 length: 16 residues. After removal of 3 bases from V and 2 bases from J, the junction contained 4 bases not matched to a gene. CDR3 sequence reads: CASSHETSGATDTQYF. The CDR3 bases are TGCGCCAGCAGCCATGAGACTAGCGGGGCCACAGATACGCAGTATTTT.

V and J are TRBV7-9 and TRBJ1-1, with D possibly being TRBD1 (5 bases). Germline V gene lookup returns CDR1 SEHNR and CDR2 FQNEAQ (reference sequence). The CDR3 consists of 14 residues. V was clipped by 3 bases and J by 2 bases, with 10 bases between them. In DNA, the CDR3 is TGTGCCAGCAGCTTTGTCAGGGAAAACACTGAAGCTTTCTTT. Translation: CASSFVRENTEAFF.

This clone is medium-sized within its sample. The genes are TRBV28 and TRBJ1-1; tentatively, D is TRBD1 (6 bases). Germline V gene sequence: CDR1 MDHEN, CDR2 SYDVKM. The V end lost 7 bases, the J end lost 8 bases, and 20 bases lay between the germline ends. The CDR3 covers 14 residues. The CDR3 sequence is CASTTSRGGAEAFF. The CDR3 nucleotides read TGTGCCAGCACCACTTCCCGTGGGGGGGCCGAAGCTTTCTTT. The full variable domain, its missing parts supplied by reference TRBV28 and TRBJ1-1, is DVKVTQSSRYLVKRTGEKVFLECVQDMDHENMFWYRQDPGLGLRLIYFSYDVKMKEKGDIPEGYSVSREKKERFSLILESASTNQTSMYLCASTTSRGGAEAFFGQGTRLTVV.

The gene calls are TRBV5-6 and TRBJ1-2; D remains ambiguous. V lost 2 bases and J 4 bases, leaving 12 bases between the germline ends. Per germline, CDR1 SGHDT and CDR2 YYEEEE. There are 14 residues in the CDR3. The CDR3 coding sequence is TGTGCCAGCAGCTTAAGGCGGCCGATCTATGGCTACACCTTC. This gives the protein CASSLRRPIYGYTF.

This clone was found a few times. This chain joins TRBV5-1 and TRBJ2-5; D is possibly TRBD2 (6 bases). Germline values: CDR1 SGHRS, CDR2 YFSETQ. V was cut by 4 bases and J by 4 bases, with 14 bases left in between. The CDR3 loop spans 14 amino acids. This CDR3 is CASSLGGGGETQYF. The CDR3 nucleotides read TGCGCCAGCAGCCTTGGTGGGGGAGGAGAGACCCAGTACTTC.

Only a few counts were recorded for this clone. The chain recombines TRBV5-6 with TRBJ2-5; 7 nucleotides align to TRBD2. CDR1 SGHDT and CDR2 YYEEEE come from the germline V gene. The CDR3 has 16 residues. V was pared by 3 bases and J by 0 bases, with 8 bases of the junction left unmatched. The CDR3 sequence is CASSSEHLADQETQYF. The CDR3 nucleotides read TGTGCCAGCAGCTCAGAGCATCTAGCGGACCAAGAGACCCAGTACTTC. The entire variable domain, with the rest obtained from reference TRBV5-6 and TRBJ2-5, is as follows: DAGVTQSPTHLIKTRGQQVTLRCSPKSGHDTVSWYQQALGQGPQFIFQYYEEEERQRGNFPDRFSGHQFPNYSSELNVNALLLGDSALYLCASSSEHLADQETQYFGPGTRLLVL.

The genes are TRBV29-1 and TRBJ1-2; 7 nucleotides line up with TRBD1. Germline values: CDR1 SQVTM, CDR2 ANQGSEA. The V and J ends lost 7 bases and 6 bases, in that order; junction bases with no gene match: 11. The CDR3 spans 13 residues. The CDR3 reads CSATGQRRDGYTF. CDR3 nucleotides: TGCAGCGCTACGGGACAGAGGAGAGATGGCTACACCTTC.

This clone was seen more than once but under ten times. CDR3 coding DNA: TGCGCCAGCAGCCAAGCAGGGGGCGCGTCCGAGCAGTACTTC. Protein sequence: CASSQAGGASEQYF. The chain links TRBV4-1 to TRBJ2-7; TRBD1 aligns across 8 bases. The CDR3 covers 14 residues. V trimming: 1 base; J trimming: 6 bases; junction bases outside the gene matches: 5. Germline CDR1 reads MGHRA; CDR2 reads YSYEKL.

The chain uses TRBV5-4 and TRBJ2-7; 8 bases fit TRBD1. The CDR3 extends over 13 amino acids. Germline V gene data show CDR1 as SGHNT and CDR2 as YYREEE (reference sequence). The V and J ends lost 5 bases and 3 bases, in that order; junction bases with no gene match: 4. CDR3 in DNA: TGTGCCAGCAGTCCTGACAGGGGCTACGAGCAGTACTTC. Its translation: CASSPDRGYEQYF.

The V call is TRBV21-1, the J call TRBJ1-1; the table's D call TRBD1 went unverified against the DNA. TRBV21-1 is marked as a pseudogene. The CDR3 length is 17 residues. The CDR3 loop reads CASSKRMDRGCRTEAFF. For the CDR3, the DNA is TGTGCCAGCAGCAAGAGAATGGACAGGGGTTGTCGGACTGAAGCTTTCTTT.

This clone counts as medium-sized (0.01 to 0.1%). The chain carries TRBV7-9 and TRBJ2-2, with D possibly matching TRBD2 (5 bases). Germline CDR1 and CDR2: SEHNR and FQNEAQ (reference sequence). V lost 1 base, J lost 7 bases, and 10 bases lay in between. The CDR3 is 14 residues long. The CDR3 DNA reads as TGTGCCAGCAGCTTAGTTGGTGAGGGCGGGGAGCTGTTTTTT. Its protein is CASSLVGEGGELFF.

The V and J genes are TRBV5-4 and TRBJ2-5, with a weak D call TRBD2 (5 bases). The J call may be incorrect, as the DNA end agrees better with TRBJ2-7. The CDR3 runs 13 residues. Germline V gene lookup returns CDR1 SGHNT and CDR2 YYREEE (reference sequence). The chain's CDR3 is CASSRPPGLEQYF. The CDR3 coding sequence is TGTGCCAGCAGTCGCCCCCCAGGACTCGAGCAGTACTTC.

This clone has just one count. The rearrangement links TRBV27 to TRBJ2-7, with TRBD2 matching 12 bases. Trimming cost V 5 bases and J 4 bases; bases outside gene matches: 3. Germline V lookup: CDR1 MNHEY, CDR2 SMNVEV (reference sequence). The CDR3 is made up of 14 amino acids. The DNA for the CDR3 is TGTGCCAGCAGTCTAGCGGGGGGGGAGTACGAGCAGTACTTC. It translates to CASSLAGGEYEQYF.

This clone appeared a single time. DNA for the CDR3: TGTGCCAGCAGTGAGGGGGGGATAACCTACGAGCAGTACTTC. It translates to CASSEGGITYEQYF. The rearrangement joins TRBV2 to TRBJ2-7; 7 bases map to TRBD2. The length of the CDR3 is 14 residues. Trimming at V came to 3 bases and at J to 2 bases, leaving 4 bases not matched to a gene. Germline V lookup: CDR1 SNHLY, CDR2 FYNNEI.

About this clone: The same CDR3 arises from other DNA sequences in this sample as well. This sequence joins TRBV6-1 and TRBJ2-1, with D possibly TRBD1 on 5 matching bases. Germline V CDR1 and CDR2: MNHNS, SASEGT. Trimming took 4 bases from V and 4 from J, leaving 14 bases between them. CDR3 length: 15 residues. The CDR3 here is CASSGGQDLYNEQFF. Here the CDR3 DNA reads TGTGCCAGCAGTGGAGGACAAGACCTATACAATGAGCAGTTCTTC.

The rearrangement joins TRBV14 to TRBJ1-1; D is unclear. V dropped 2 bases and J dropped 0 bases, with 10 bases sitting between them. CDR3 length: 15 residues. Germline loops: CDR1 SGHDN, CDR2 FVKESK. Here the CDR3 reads CASSQLPGLNTEAFF. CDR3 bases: TGTGCCAGCAGCCAACTTCCAGGCCTGAACACTGAAGCTTTCTTT.

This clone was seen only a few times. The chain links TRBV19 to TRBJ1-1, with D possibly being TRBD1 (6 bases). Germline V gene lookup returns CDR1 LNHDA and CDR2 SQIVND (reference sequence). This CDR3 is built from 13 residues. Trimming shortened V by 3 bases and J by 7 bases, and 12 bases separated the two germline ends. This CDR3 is CASSINEQGEAFF. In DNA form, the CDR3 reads TGTGCCAGTAGTATTAATGAACAGGGTGAAGCTTTCTTT.